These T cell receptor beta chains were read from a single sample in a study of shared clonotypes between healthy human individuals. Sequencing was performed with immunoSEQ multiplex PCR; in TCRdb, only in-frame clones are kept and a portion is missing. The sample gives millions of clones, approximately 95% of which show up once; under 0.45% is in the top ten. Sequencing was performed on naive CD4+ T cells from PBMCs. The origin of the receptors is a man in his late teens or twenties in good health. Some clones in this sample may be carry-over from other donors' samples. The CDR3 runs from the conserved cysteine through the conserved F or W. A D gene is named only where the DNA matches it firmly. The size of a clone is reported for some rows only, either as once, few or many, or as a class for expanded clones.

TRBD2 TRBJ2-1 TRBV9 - CASSVALADNEQFF TGTGCCAGCAGCGTAGCACTAGCGGACAATGAGCAGTTCTTC
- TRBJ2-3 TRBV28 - CASGSDTQYF TGTGCCAGCGGTTCTGATACGCAGTATTTT
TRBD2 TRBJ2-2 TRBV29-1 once CSVYGTSGSSGELFF TGCAGCGTGTACGGGACTAGCGGGAGTTCCGGGGAGCTGTTTTTT
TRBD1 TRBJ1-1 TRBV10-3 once CAIRDREMNTEAFF TGTGCCATCAGGGACAGGGAGATGAACACTGAAGCTTTCTTT
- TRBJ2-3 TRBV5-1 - CASSLGGITDTQYF TGCGCCAGCAGCTTGGGAGGGATCACAGATACGCAGTATTTT
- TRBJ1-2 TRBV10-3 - CAISAPSGNYGYTF TGTGCCATCAGCGCCCCTTCCGGGAACTATGGCTACACCTTC
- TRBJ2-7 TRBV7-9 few CASSARTVYEQYF TGTGCCAGCAGCGCCCGGACAGTCTACGAGCAGTACTTC
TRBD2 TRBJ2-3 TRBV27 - CASSSGGLAGADTQYF TGTGCCAGCAGTTCGGGGGGACTAGCGGGAGCAGATACGCAGTATTTT
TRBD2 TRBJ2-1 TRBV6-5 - CASSFQLAFDEQFF TGTGCCAGCAGTTTCCAACTAGCGTTCGATGAGCAGTTCTTC
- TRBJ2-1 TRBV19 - CASSMVTVNEQFF TGTGCCAGTAGTATGGTGACGGTTAATGAGCAGTTCTTC
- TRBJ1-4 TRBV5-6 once CASSLTTGAAANEKLFF TGTGCCAGCAGCTTGACGACAGGCGCTGCAGCTAATGAAAAACTGTTTTTT